The 24 T cell receptor beta chains reported below all come from one sample, sequenced in a study of spatial heterogeneity in lung cancer (dated by TCRdb to about 2019). Receptor amplification or capture employed 5' RACE. This sample was sequenced with a NextSeq 500. TCRdb itself trimmed the public reads at Q25 with fastp, ran MiXCR and retained productive beta chains. Each entry merges the rows of one CDR3 protein and shows their most common DNA and genes. The sample contains some 14,000 distinct CDR3 sequences, over 3% of them found a single time. Around 8% of the sample rests with the top ten. The research as a whole found: The number of expanded intratumoral alpha and beta TCRs correlated with the tumor nonsynonymous mutation count.

What these receptors recognize is not known. In light of the paper, this sample's time point label describes: sample taken at primary tumor resection. The sample here was lung tumor tissue, taken at surgery. All receptors derive from a male donor with early-stage non-small cell lung cancer.

This clonotype was detected many times. The V and J genes are TRBV6-1 and TRBJ1-1, with TRBD1 matching 7 bases. V shed 5 bases and J 5 bases; nucleotides not matched to a gene: 8. The CDR3 spans 14 residues. Looked up from germline, CDR1 is MNHNS and CDR2 is SASEGT. CDR3: CASSIQGVGTEAFF. The DNA for the CDR3 is TGTGCCAGCAGTATTCAGGGGGTCGGGACTGAAGCTTTCTTT.

This clonotype was detected ten times or more. The CDR3 region has the DNA TGCAGTGCTCACGACAGGGTCCTCATGAACACTGAAGCTTTCTTT. It is translated as CSAHDRVLMNTEAFF. This sequence joins TRBV20-1 and TRBJ1-1; 7 bases map to TRBD1. This CDR3 spans 15 amino acids. V was clipped by 5 bases and J by 0 bases; unmatched bases: 9. Germline V gene lookup returns CDR1 DFQATT and CDR2 SNEGSKA (reference sequence).

This clonotype has a count of ten or more. The CDR3 here is CASSQDEGNDQPQHF. For the CDR3, the DNA is TGCGCCAGCAGCCAAGATGAGGGCAACGATCAGCCCCAGCATTTT. The chain uses TRBV4-3 and TRBJ1-5; no clear D gene. Trimming took 0 bases from V and 5 from J, leaving 11 bases between them. Germline V gives CDR1 LGHNA, CDR2 YSLEER. The CDR3 is made up of 15 amino acids.

This clonotype was detected ten times or more. This chain connects TRBV20-1 to TRBJ2-1, with 12 bases matching TRBD2. V lost 6 bases and J lost 4; bases outside the gene matches: 1. The CDR3 runs to 13 residues. CDR1 and CDR2 from the germline V gene are DFQATT and SNEGSKA (reference sequence). The CDR3 region is CSAGLAGYNEQFF. CDR3 DNA: TGCAGTGCCGGACTAGCGGGGTACAATGAGCAGTTCTTC.

This clonotype occurred many times. The CDR3, as DNA: TGCAGCGCGGGAAGAGGGGACAGGGCCTATAACTATGGCTACACCTTC. Amino acid sequence: CSAGRGDRAYNYGYTF. This chain connects TRBV29-1 to TRBJ1-2, with TRBD1 matching over 9 bases. Germline CDR1 SQVTM, CDR2 ANQGSEA. The CDR3 loop spans 16 amino acids. After removal of 7 bases from V and 1 base from J, the junction contained 13 bases not matched to a gene. Drawing the rest from reference TRBV29-1 and TRBJ1-2, the complete variable domain is SAVISQKPSRDICQRGTSLTIQCQVDSQVTMMFWYRQQPGQSLTLIATANQGSEATYESGFVIDKFPISRPNLTFSTLTVSNMSPEDSSIYLCSAGRGDRAYNYGYTFGSGTRLTVV.

In its sample, this clonotype was seen many times. This rearrangement joins TRBV4-3 to TRBJ1-3; D is unclear. Per germline, CDR1 LGHNA and CDR2 YSLEER. There are 16 residues in the CDR3. The V gene lost 0 bases and the J gene lost 0 bases, with 9 bases spanning the gap. The CDR3, as DNA: TGCGCCAGCAGCCAAGATGGCCGGATCTCTGGAAACACCATATATTTT. Protein product: CASSQDGRISGNTIYF.

This clonotype showed up just a few times. This chain uses TRBV11-2 with TRBJ2-5; 9 nucleotides agree with TRBD2. CDR1 and CDR2 from the germline V gene are SGHAT and FQNNGV. The CDR3 covers 16 residues. The junction had 13 bases not matched to a gene; V was cut back by 6 bases and J by 5 bases. The CDR3 loop is CASSFVGSGGPETQYF. CDR3 coding DNA: TGTGCCAGCAGTTTTGTTGGTAGCGGGGGCCCGGAGACCCAGTACTTC.

This clonotype was seen a few times. A much larger clone differs from this one at a single base, so this may be a read error. The chain joins TRBV20-1 to TRBJ2-1; 10 bases are shared with TRBD2. The trim removed 4 bases at V and 6 bases at J, leaving 6 bases unmatched. The length of the CDR3 is 14 residues. The germline V gene encodes CDR1 DFQATT and CDR2 SNEGSKA (reference sequence). In DNA form, the CDR3 reads TGCAGTGCTAAGAGGTCTAGCGGGGGCAATGAGCAGTTCTTC. Translated, it gives CSAKRSSGGNEQFF.

In this sample, this clonotype is medium-sized. This rearrangement joins TRBV27 to TRBJ2-1, with 13 bases fitting TRBD2. Germline assignment: CDR1 MNHEY and CDR2 SMNVEV (reference sequence). The CDR3 runs to 19 residues. V shed 10 bases, J shed 9 bases, and the junction held 24 bases outside the gene matches. DNA for the CDR3: TGTGCCACCTTGGCTTTTCGTGGGACTAGCGGGATCTCCCAAGGTGAGCAGTTCTTC. Amino acids: CATLAFRGTSGISQGEQFF.

This clonotype was seen at least ten times. Written as DNA, the CDR3 is TGCAGTGCTGGCCGGTCGGACGGCAACACTGAAGCTTTCTTT. Its protein product is CSAGRSDGNTEAFF. The V and J genes are TRBV20-1 and TRBJ1-1; D call uncertain. Germline V CDR1 and CDR2: DFQATT, SNEGSKA (reference sequence). V dropped 5 bases and J dropped 2 bases, with 15 bases sitting between them. The CDR3 runs 14 residues.

In its sample, this clonotype was seen many times. The chain has TRBV20-1 and TRBJ1-1; TRBD1 agrees at 7 bases. From germline, CDR1 is DFQATT and CDR2 SNEGSKA (reference sequence). This CDR3 is 14 amino acids long. V shed 6 bases, J shed 1 base, and the junction held 8 bases outside the gene matches. The CDR3 coding sequence is TGCAGTGCCAATAGGGACAGTAGGAACACTGAAGCTTTCTTT. It is translated as CSANRDSRNTEAFF.

This clonotype has ten or more counts. This chain uses TRBV12-3 or TRBV12-4 with TRBJ1-4; 9 bases line up with TRBD1. This CDR3 spans 19 amino acids. Germline trimming cut 1 base from V and 3 bases from J; bases unmatched to any gene: 12. CDR3 DNA sequence: TGTGCCAGCAGTTTAGAAGTATGGGACAGGGAGGGGCCTAATGAAAAACTGTTTTTT. Amino acids: CASSLEVWDREGPNEKLFF.

In its sample, this clonotype was seen many times. The rearrangement links TRBV4-3 to TRBJ1-2; TRBD1 agrees at 9 bases. V dropped 4 bases and J dropped 8; count of bases not matched to a gene: 5. The germline CDR1 and CDR2 sequences are LGHNA and YSLEER. The CDR3 totals 13 residues. The CDR3 DNA sequence: TGCGCCAGCAGCCGAACAGGGGGCTGGGGCTACACCTTC. It encodes CASSRTGGWGYTF.

There are many counts of this clonotype. The chain recombines TRBV5-1 with TRBJ2-7; D remains unclear. Germline assignment: CDR1 SGHRS and CDR2 YFSETQ. V lost 4 bases to trimming and J lost 6 bases, with 11 bases between them. The CDR3 spans 12 residues. CDR3 nucleotide sequence: TGCGCCAGCAGCCCAAGACTGGGCGAGCAGTACTTC. Translating it yields CASSPRLGEQYF.

This clonotype is classed as medium-sized (0.01 to 0.1%). The chain employs TRBV11-2 and TRBJ1-2; a weak D match, TRBD1 (5 bases). The CDR3 runs to 15 residues. V gave up 3 bases and J gave up 4 bases, with 15 bases separating them. Germline CDR1 and CDR2: SGHAT and FQNNGV. The CDR3: CASSFEGLTSYGYTF. For the CDR3, the DNA is TGTGCCAGCAGCTTCGAGGGGTTGACGAGCTATGGCTACACCTTC.

This chain links TRBV5-5 with TRBJ2-7, with 8 bases fitting TRBD1. The CDR3 covers 16 residues. With V trimmed by 3 bases and J by 6 bases, 14 bases remained unmatched. CDR1 and CDR2 from the germline V gene are SGHKS and YYEKEE (reference sequence). The CDR3 is CASSWTTGGGRLEQYF. CDR3 in DNA: TGTGCCAGCAGCTGGACTACAGGGGGTGGTCGACTCGAGCAGTACTTC.

In this sample, this clonotype turned up many times. This chain uses TRBV6-5 with TRBJ1-1; D gene uncertain. V was trimmed by 0 bases and J by 0 bases, leaving 11 bases between them. CDR1 and CDR2 (germline): MNHEY, SVGAGI. The CDR3 covers 16 residues. The CDR3 DNA reads as TGTGCCAGCAGTTACTCCACGGGGAGTATGAACACTGAAGCTTTCTTT. Protein sequence: CASSYSTGSMNTEAFF.

This clonotype was seen many times. The genes are TRBV12-5 and TRBJ2-5; 8 bases are shared with TRBD2. The V gene end was trimmed by 0 bases and the J gene end by 5 bases; junction bases not matched to a gene: 14. Per the germline V gene, CDR1 is LGHNT and CDR2 is FRNRAP. The length of the CDR3 is 18 residues. The CDR3 spells CASGLVRDGTSNWETQYF. CDR3 bases: TGTGCTAGTGGTTTGGTACGCGACGGGACTAGTAATTGGGAGACCCAGTACTTC.

This clonotype has ten or more counts. This chain connects TRBV7-2 to TRBJ2-2; D is perhaps TRBD2 (7 bases). The CDR3 is 15 residues long. Germline CDR1 is SGHTA and CDR2 is FQGNSA. V shed 0 bases and J shed 6 bases, with 11 bases lying between them. The CDR3 DNA follows: TGTGCCAGCAGCTTAGCGGGGGGGCCGGCCGGGGAGCTGTTTTTT. It specifies CASSLAGGPAGELFF.

By sample fraction, this clonotype is medium-sized. The rearrangement joins TRBV7-2 to TRBJ1-2; D gene ambiguous. With 3 bases removed from V and 4 bases from J, the gap between germline ends came to 21 bases. The CDR3 is 17 residues long. Germline V gene lookup returns CDR1 SGHTA and CDR2 FQGNSA. The CDR3 sequence is CASSFDRGTLESYGYTF. In DNA, the CDR3 is TGTGCCAGCAGCTTTGACCGGGGTACCCTCGAGAGCTATGGCTACACCTTC. Full variable domain (remainder filled in from reference TRBV7-2 and TRBJ1-2): GAGVSQSPSNKVTEKGKDVELRCDPISGHTALYWYRQSLGQGLEFLIYFQGNSAPDKSGLPSDRFSAERTGGSVSTLTIQRTQQEDSAVYLCASSFDRGTLESYGYTFGSGTRLTVV.

Only a few counts were recorded for this clonotype. The chain joins TRBV20-1 to TRBJ2-7; D may be TRBD1 or TRBD2 (6 bases each). V was pared by 5 bases and J by 3 bases, with 14 bases between. This CDR3 is built from 13 residues. The germline gives CDR1 DFQATT, CDR2 SNEGSKA (reference sequence). The CDR3 reads CSAAGQIRYEQYV. Here the CDR3 DNA reads TGCAGTGCTGCGGGACAAATTCGCTACGAGCAGTACGTC.

The V and J genes are TRBV7-2 and TRBJ1-2, with a tentative D call TRBD1 (6 bases). Per the germline V gene, CDR1 is SGHTA and CDR2 is FQGNSA. V gave up 5 bases and J gave up 3 bases, with 13 bases separating them. The CDR3 is 14 amino acids. CDR3 bases: TGTGCCAGCAGCCCATCCGGACAGTACTATGGCTACACCTTC. This encodes CASSPSGQYYGYTF.

The CDR3 region has the DNA TGCAGTGCAGCATTCTCCTCTAGCGGGGGGGCTGCGGATACGCAGTATTTT. It is translated as CSAAFSSSGGAADTQYF. V is TRBV20-1 and J is TRBJ2-3; 12 bases fit TRBD2. Losses at the gene ends were 6 bases for V and 6 bases for J; bases not matched to a gene: 16. Germline CDR1 is DFQATT and CDR2 is SNEGSKA (reference sequence). The CDR3 spans 17 residues.

This clonotype showed up many times. This sequence joins TRBV6-5 and TRBJ2-1; maybe TRBD1 (6 bases). The CDR3 extends over 14 amino acids. Germline V lookup: CDR1 MNHEY, CDR2 SVGAGI. Trimming cost V 6 bases and J 1 base, with 10 bases left between them. The DNA for the CDR3 is TGTGCCAGCAGCCGACAGGTTTCCTACAATGAGCAGTTCTTC. This gives the protein CASSRQVSYNEQFF.